These 13 T cell receptor beta chains came from one sample sequenced in a study of technical replicates of blood from a handful of donors. Measured with immunoSEQ multiplex PCR; TCRdb has only the in-frame clones, and not every one. This table has tens of thousands of clones, less than 99% appearing once. The sample taken for sequencing was T cells isolated from PBMCs. Receptors were obtained from a human donor in good health.

In nucleotides, the CDR3 is TGTGCCAGCAGTCCATGGACAGGGAAGGGAAACACCATATATTTT. As protein: CASSPWTGKGNTIYF. The chain has TRBV28 and TRBJ1-3, with 8 bases matching TRBD1. From germline, CDR1 is MDHEN and CDR2 SYDVKM. The CDR3 is 15 amino acids. The ends lost 5 bases at V and 4 bases at J; junction bases unmatched: 7.

The chain links TRBV28 to TRBJ1-4; possibly TRBD1 for D (6 bases). CDR3 length: 14 amino acids. V lost 6 bases, J lost 8 bases, and 16 bases lay in between. Germline V lookup: CDR1 MDHEN, CDR2 SYDVKM. CDR3 nucleotides: TGTGCCAGCAGCCGGGGGGGGCTGGAGGAAAAACTGTTTTTT. It yields the protein CASSRGGLEEKLFF. Full variable domain (remainder filled in from reference TRBV28 and TRBJ1-4): DVKVTQSSRYLVKRTGEKVFLECVQDMDHENMFWYRQDPGLGLRLIYFSYDVKMKEKGDIPEGYSVSREKKERFSLILESASTNQTSMYLCASSRGGLEEKLFFGSGTQLSVL.

The V call is TRBV7-3, the J call TRBJ1-1; D not resolved. This CDR3 comprises 15 residues. Germline CDR1 reads SGHTA; CDR2 reads FQGTGA. Trimming took off 2 bases at V and 1 base at J, with 11 bases between the two ends. Here the CDR3 reads CASSLEAAPNTEAFF. The CDR3 DNA reads as TGTGCCAGCAGCTTAGAAGCGGCCCCGAACACTGAAGCTTTCTTT.

The table lists this clone with a count of one. The chain uses TRBV11-3 and TRBJ1-1; D is perhaps TRBD1 (6 bases). V was cut by 0 bases and J by 10 bases, with 9 bases left in between. This CDR3 has 12 residues. The germline V gene encodes CDR1 SGHNT and CDR2 YENEEA. DNA of the CDR3: TGTGCCAGCAGCTTAGATAGAGGGGGAGCTTTCTTT. It encodes CASSLDRGGAFF. Full variable domain (missing parts from reference TRBV11-3 and TRBJ1-1): EAGVVQSPRYKIIEKKQPVAFWCNPISGHNTLYWYLQNLGQGPELLIRYENEEAVDDSQLPKDRFSAERLKGVDSTLKIQPAELGDSAVYLCASSLDRGGAFFGQGTRLTVV.

The chain links TRBV15 to TRBJ1-2, with D possibly matching TRBD1 (5 bases). This CDR3 comprises 14 residues. Trimming shortened V by 8 bases and J by 7 bases, and 20 bases separated the two germline ends. Looked up from germline, CDR1 is LNHNV and CDR2 is YYDKDF (reference sequence). CDR3 sequence: CATPGGSGGSGYTF. CDR3 coding DNA: TGTGCCACCCCGGGGGGGTCCGGAGGGAGTGGCTACACCTTC.

This chain's CDR3 is CASSRERQSYGYTF. In DNA, the CDR3 is TGCGCCAGCAGCCGGGAGCGGCAGAGCTATGGCTACACCTTC. The V call is TRBV4-3, the J call TRBJ1-2; D is unresolved. Germline CDR1 is LGHNA and CDR2 is YSLEER. The CDR3 is made up of 14 amino acids. The V and J ends lost 4 bases and 4 bases respectively, with 13 bases between them.

The chain joins TRBV19 to TRBJ2-1; 9 bases agree with TRBD1. The CDR3 covers 15 residues. Germline V gene lookup returns CDR1 LNHDA and CDR2 SQIVND (reference sequence). V shed 5 bases, J shed 7 bases, and the junction held 9 bases outside the gene matches. This CDR3 reads CASSWGTGKLNEQFF. CDR3 DNA: TGTGCCAGTAGTTGGGGGACAGGGAAGCTAAATGAGCAGTTCTTC.

DNA for the CDR3: TGTGCCAGCAGCTTGCCGAGCTCTGGAAACACCATATATTTT. The encoded protein is CASSLPSSGNTIYF. The chain carries TRBV7-9 and TRBJ1-3; unclear D gene. Germline V gene sequence: CDR1 SEHNR, CDR2 FQNEAQ (reference sequence). V lost 3 bases, J lost 0 bases, and 6 bases lay in between. The CDR3 has 14 amino acids.

The CDR3 bases are TGCAGCGTTCATGGTGACAGGGCCTACGAGCAGTACTTC. Translation gives CSVHGDRAYEQYF. The V gene is TRBV29-1, the J gene TRBJ2-7; TRBD1 agrees at 7 bases. The ends lost 5 bases at V and 2 bases at J; junction bases unmatched: 6. The germline CDR1 and CDR2 sequences are SQVTM and ANQGSEA. The CDR3 contains 13 residues.

In this sample, this clone turned up once. This chain joins TRBV9 and TRBJ2-1; D gene uncertain. Germline CDR1 and CDR2: SGDLS and YYNGEE. This CDR3 is 15 amino acids long. Between the trimmed V and J ends, which lost 3 bases and 3 bases, there was a span of 13 bases. In nucleotides, the CDR3 is TGTGCCAGCAGCGACCGAGAGAACTACTACAATGAGCAGTTCTTC. It specifies CASSDRENYYNEQFF.

This chain uses TRBV6-5 with TRBJ2-5; 7 nucleotides align to TRBD1. Per germline, CDR1 MNHEY and CDR2 SVGAGI. The ends lost 4 bases at V and 0 bases at J; junction bases unmatched: 2. CDR3 length: 14 amino acids. For the CDR3, the DNA is TGTGCCAGCAGTTCCGACAGGGACCAAGAGACCCAGTACTTC. Protein sequence: CASSSDRDQETQYF.

This chain connects TRBV28 to TRBJ2-1; D is unclear. Germline CDR1 reads MDHEN; CDR2 reads SYDVKM. The CDR3 consists of 13 residues. Trimming took off 7 bases at V and 3 bases at J, with 10 bases between the two ends. CDR3 loop: CASNPLYYNEQFF. The CDR3 DNA sequence: TGTGCCAGCAATCCCCTCTACTACAATGAGCAGTTCTTC.

The rearrangement uses TRBV29-1 and TRBJ2-5; 9 bases are shared with TRBD1. This CDR3 is built from 13 residues. V was pared by 7 bases and J by 5 bases, with 8 bases of the junction left unmatched. Germline CDR1 and CDR2: SQVTM and ANQGSEA. Here the CDR3 DNA reads TGCAGCGCAGAACAGGGGGCCCAGGAGACCCAGTACTTC. Its translation is CSAEQGAQETQYF.